These 27 T cell receptor beta chains were sequenced from one sample in a study of Graves' ophthalmopathy and Graves' hyperthyroidism. RNA transcripts served as template for amplifying TCR beta CDR3 sequences. First-round RT-PCR relied on HTBI primers, and a second-round multiplex PCR came next. In TCRdb, the multiplex PCR reads were re-called with MiXCR into one record per CDR3 protein. This sample has 150,000 to 200,000 distinct CDR3 sequences; more than 30% occur once, and the top ten carry 5.8%. The sample was peripheral blood. The receptor source for this set is a woman between 35 and 50 years old with Graves' ophthalmopathy.

V is TRBV6-1 and J is TRBJ1-6; TRBD1 agrees at 7 bases. This CDR3 is 15 amino acids long. V gave up 8 bases and J gave up 13 bases; unmatched junction bases: 17. Per germline, CDR1 MNHNS and CDR2 SASEGT. CDR3 residues: CASLGPGTDGAPLHF. In DNA form, the CDR3 reads TGTGCCAGCCTAGGGCCCGGGACAGACGGTGCGCCCCTCCACTTT.

This clonotype appeared a single time. This chain connects TRBV6-2 or TRBV6-3 to TRBJ2-5, with D tentatively TRBD1 or TRBD2 (7 bases each). CDR1 is MNHEY and CDR2 is SVGEGT in the germline V gene. The V gene lost 5 bases and the J gene lost 6 bases, with 22 bases spanning the gap. This CDR3 is 16 amino acids long. The CDR3 sequence: CASSTPVRGGRKTQYF. For the CDR3, the DNA is TGTGCCAGCAGTACCCCCGTCAGGGGGGGTAGGAAGACCCAGTACTTC.

In this sample, this clonotype turned up many times. CDR3 in amino acids: CATTTGALGDGYTF. The DNA for the CDR3 is TGTGCCACCACTACAGGGGCTCTTGGGGATGGCTACACCTTC. This rearrangement joins TRBV24-1 to TRBJ1-2, with 7 bases matching TRBD1. Germline V gives CDR1 KGHDR, CDR2 SFDVKD. Trimming cost V 8 bases and J 6 bases; bases outside gene matches: 11. This CDR3 spans 14 amino acids.

The rearrangement joins TRBV4-1 to TRBJ2-5; unclear D gene. Trimming removed 1 base from V and 3 bases from J, with 12 bases in between. There are 15 residues in the CDR3. The germline gives CDR1 MGHRA, CDR2 YSYEKL. The CDR3 region has the DNA TGCGCCAGCAGCCAAGGTCTCCAGTGGGAAGAGACCCAGTACTTC. It yields the protein CASSQGLQWEETQYF.

The J gene is TRBJ1-1, the V gene TRBV7-9, with unresolved D. The CDR3 contains 13 residues. Germline values: CDR1 SEHNR, CDR2 FQNEAQ (reference sequence). V was clipped by 5 bases and J by 3 bases, with 10 bases between them. The CDR3 bases are TGTGCCAGCAGCCCAATAGGTGACACTGAAGCTTTCTTT. Translation gives CASSPIGDTEAFF.

In this sample, this clonotype turned up many times. The chain joins TRBV20-1 to TRBJ1-1; TRBD1 matches at 10 bases. V shed 6 bases and J 1 base; nucleotides not matched to a gene: 5. The CDR3 runs 14 residues. Germline assignment: CDR1 DFQATT and CDR2 SNEGSKA (reference sequence). Here the CDR3 reads CSAPDRGSNTEAFF. The CDR3, as DNA: TGCAGTGCCCCGGACAGGGGGTCGAACACTGAAGCTTTCTTT.

This clonotype came up many times. The CDR3 DNA reads as TGTGCCAGCAGCGTAGGGGGCGGGGCGGCCCAAGAGACCCAGTACTTC. This gives the protein CASSVGGGAAQETQYF. The chain couples TRBV9 to TRBJ2-5, with D possibly TRBD2 on 6 matching bases. Germline loops: CDR1 SGDLS, CDR2 YYNGEE. This CDR3 is 16 amino acids long. Deletions cut 0 bases from V and 1 base from J, with 13 bases between.

This clonotype was seen at least ten times. The CDR3 loop reads CASRAKQGSGNTIYF. CDR3 nucleotides: TGTGCCAGCAGGGCCAAGCAGGGAAGTGGAAACACCATATATTTT. J is TRBJ1-3 and V is TRBV2; possibly TRBD1 for D (5 bases). Germline CDR1 reads SNHLY; CDR2 reads FYNNEI. V shed 6 bases and J shed 3 bases, with 15 bases lying between them. This CDR3 contains 15 residues.

The sample holds many counts of this clonotype. The chain has TRBV19 and TRBJ1-5, with 7 bases aligning to TRBD1. This CDR3 spans 15 amino acids. Trimming at V came to 3 bases and at J to 2 bases, leaving 4 bases not matched to a gene. The germline gives CDR1 LNHDA, CDR2 SQIVND (reference sequence). This chain's CDR3 is CASSINGQGNQPQHF. As DNA, the CDR3 is TGTGCCAGTAGTATCAACGGACAGGGCAATCAGCCCCAGCATTTT.

The rearrangement uses TRBV6-2 or TRBV6-3 and TRBJ1-1; no reliable D call. Germline CDR1 MNHEY, CDR2 SVGEGT. The CDR3 extends over 11 amino acids. V lost 2 bases and J lost 7, with 5 bases in between. CDR3 residues: CASSYSHEAFF. The CDR3 region has the DNA TGTGCCAGCAGTTACAGTCATGAAGCTTTCTTT.

This clonotype was seen many times. The chain couples TRBV28 to TRBJ1-2; D uncertain. The length of the CDR3 is 11 residues. Germline loops: CDR1 MDHEN, CDR2 SYDVKM. The CDR3 is CGCSGNYGYTF. The CDR3 DNA reads as TGTGGATGTTCTGGCAACTATGGCTACACCTTC.

V usage is TRBV7-2 and J usage is TRBJ1-5, with D tentatively TRBD1 (6 bases). V was pared by 2 bases and J by 7 bases, with 9 bases between. Per the germline V gene, CDR1 is SGHTA and CDR2 is FQGNSA. The CDR3 has 13 amino acids. The CDR3 region is CASSLRGDQPQHF. The CDR3 DNA reads as TGTGCCAGCAGCTTAAGGGGGGACCAGCCCCAGCATTTT.

This clonotype was seen repeatedly, ten times or more. The J gene is TRBJ1-1, the V gene TRBV11-1; the D gene is possibly TRBD1 (6 bases). CDR3 size: 18 residues. Germline CDR1 reads SGHAT; CDR2 reads FQDESV (reference sequence). Trimming took 5 bases from V and 1 from J, leaving 23 bases between them. In DNA, the CDR3 is TGTGCCAGCAGCATACGGAAGGGGGGTGCTTTTACGAACACTGAAGCTTTCTTT. It is translated as CASSIRKGGAFTNTEAFF. The whole variable domain, remainder taken from reference TRBV11-1 and TRBJ1-1, is EAEVAQSPRYKITEKSQAVAFWCDPISGHATLYWYRQILGQGPELLVQFQDESVVDDSQLPKDRFSAERLKGVDSTLKIQPAELGDSAMYLCASSIRKGGAFTNTEAFFGQGTRLTVV.

CDR3 sequence reads: CASSLGRGRNYGYTF. As DNA, the CDR3 is TGTGCCAGCAGCTTAGGAAGGGGGCGGAATTATGGCTACACCTTC. The J gene is TRBJ1-2, the V gene TRBV7-8, with 7 bases that match TRBD1. V lost 1 base and J lost 5; bases outside the gene matches: 7. CDR3 length: 15 amino acids. From germline, CDR1 is SGHVS and CDR2 FQNEAQ.

About this clonotype itself: Since the CDR3 does not end with the conserved phenylalanine or tryptophan, this likely comes from a read error. The chain couples TRBV19 to TRBJ2-5; 8 nucleotides match TRBD2. Germline lookup yields CDR1 LNHDA and CDR2 SQIVND (reference sequence). The CDR3 runs to 15 residues. Trimming at V came to 9 bases and at J to 5 bases, leaving 14 bases not matched to a gene. CDR3 sequence (DNA): TGTGCCAGCAGTGATCAAGCGGGAGACGGTGAGACCCAGTACTTA. Protein: CASSDQAGDGETQYL.

The rearrangement uses TRBV6-2 or TRBV6-3 and TRBJ2-5; the D gene is possibly TRBD2 (5 bases). Between the trimmed V and J ends, which lost 6 bases and 1 base, there was a span of 18 bases. The germline V gene has CDR1 MNHEY and CDR2 SVGEGT. This CDR3 has 16 residues. In DNA form, the CDR3 reads TGTGCCAGCAGCGGTCGGGATTCGACCCGCCAAGAGACCCAGTACTTC. This codes for CASSGRDSTRQETQYF.

V and J are TRBV5-1 and TRBJ1-1, with TRBD1 as a possible D gene (6 bases). The CDR3 runs to 14 residues. Trimming removed 3 bases at V and 0 bases at J, with 9 bases between. Germline V gene data show CDR1 as SGHRS and CDR2 as YFSETQ. CDR3 protein: CASSWDTLNTEAFF. DNA for the CDR3: TGCGCCAGCAGCTGGGACACTTTGAACACTGAAGCTTTCTTT.

This clonotype was recorded at least ten times. The chain combines TRBV4-2 with TRBJ2-7, with 12 bases aligning to TRBD1. J lost 0 bases, V lost 4 bases, and 10 bases had no gene match. From germline, CDR1 is LGHNA and CDR2 YNFKEQ. CDR3 length: 18 amino acids. As DNA, the CDR3 is TGTGCCAGCAGCCTCCGGGACAGGGGGCAATATGCCTCCTACGAGCAGTACTTC. It yields the protein CASSLRDRGQYASYEQYF.

This clonotype was counted ten times or more. V usage is TRBV7-2 and J usage is TRBJ1-1; D might be TRBD1 (5 bases). The V end lost 6 bases, the J end lost 4 bases, and 15 bases lay between the germline ends. Germline V lookup: CDR1 SGHTA, CDR2 FQGNSA. The CDR3 spans 14 residues. The DNA for the CDR3 is TGTGCCAGCAGTACAGAGGGACTTGCCACTGAAGCTTTCTTT. Its translation is CASSTEGLATEAFF. The full variable domain, its missing parts supplied by reference TRBV7-2 and TRBJ1-1, is GAGVSQSPSNKVTEKGKDVELRCDPISGHTALYWYRQSLGQGLEFLIYFQGNSAPDKSGLPSDRFSAERTGGSVSTLTIQRTQQEDSAVYLCASSTEGLATEAFFGQGTRLTVV.

V and J are TRBV27 and TRBJ2-7, with TRBD1 identical over 8 bases. Germline lookup yields CDR1 MNHEY and CDR2 SMNVEV (reference sequence). The CDR3 spans 14 residues. Trimming at V came to 6 bases and at J to 6 bases, leaving 10 bases not matched to a gene. In DNA form, the CDR3 reads TGTGCCAGCAGCCCTTGGACAGGGAGCTTCGAGCAGTACTTC. This sequence encodes CASSPWTGSFEQYF.

The genes are TRBV9 and TRBJ2-7; D call uncertain. With 3 bases removed from V and 3 bases from J, the gap between germline ends came to 19 bases. Germline lookup yields CDR1 SGDLS and CDR2 YYNGEE. CDR3 size: 16 residues. The CDR3 coding sequence is TGTGCCAGCAGCGCCGTTTCGGCGGTGATTCTCTACGAGCAGTACTTC. Translating gives CASSAVSAVILYEQYF.

This clonotype was observed at least ten times. This sequence joins TRBV13 and TRBJ1-3; no definite D call. V was clipped by 4 bases and J by 0 bases, with 13 bases between them. Per the germline V gene, CDR1 is PRHDT and CDR2 is FYEKMQ (reference sequence). This CDR3 is built from 16 residues. The CDR3 region is CASSSGWVLSGNTIYF. In DNA, the CDR3 is TGTGCCAGCAGCTCAGGTTGGGTCCTCTCTGGAAACACCATATATTTT.

This clonotype was seen ten or more times. This chain uses TRBV24-1 with TRBJ2-5; 9 bases agree with TRBD1. V trimming: 4 bases; J trimming: 4 bases; junction bases outside the gene matches: 9. This CDR3 is 16 amino acids long. Germline values: CDR1 KGHDR, CDR2 SFDVKD. CDR3 coding DNA: TGTGCCACCAGTGACCCCGGGACAGGGATCGGAGAGACCCAGTACTTC. Its translation is CATSDPGTGIGETQYF.

This clonotype was seen at least ten times. CDR3: CASSLGFGGDEQYF. The CDR3 bases are TGTGCCAGCAGCTTAGGTTTCGGGGGCGACGAGCAGTACTTC. The chain recombines TRBV7-6 with TRBJ2-7; D may match TRBD1 or TRBD2 (6 bases each). Germline CDR1 SGHVS, CDR2 FNYEAQ. V shed 1 base and J shed 5 bases, with 12 bases lying between them. The CDR3 is 14 amino acids.

The sample holds many counts of this clonotype. This chain uses TRBV14 with TRBJ1-2; 7 bases are a match to TRBD1. CDR3 size: 15 residues. In germline, CDR1 is SGHDN, CDR2 FVKESK. With 1 base clipped from V and 2 bases from J, the junction kept 4 bases outside the gene matches. CDR3 region: CASSQVGQANYGYTF. CDR3 DNA sequence: TGTGCCAGCAGCCAAGTCGGACAGGCCAACTATGGCTACACCTTC.

V gene TRBV12-3 or TRBV12-4 combines with J gene TRBJ2-7, with TRBD2 identical over 8 bases. Trimming removed 6 bases from V and 3 bases from J; junction bases left unmatched: 4. CDR3 length: 13 amino acids. CDR3 loop: CASRSSGLYEQYF. The CDR3 nucleotides read TGTGCCAGCAGGTCTAGCGGGCTCTACGAGCAGTACTTC.

This clonotype was counted at least ten times. The CDR3 spells CASSLITNGSKNIQYF. In DNA form, the CDR3 reads TGTGCCAGCAGTTTAATAACTAACGGGAGTAAAAACATTCAGTACTTC. This chain joins TRBV28 and TRBJ2-4, with a weak D call TRBD2 (6 bases). Germline lookup yields CDR1 MDHEN and CDR2 SYDVKM. The CDR3 is made up of 16 amino acids. Between the trimmed V and J ends, which lost 2 bases and 4 bases, there was a span of 15 bases.